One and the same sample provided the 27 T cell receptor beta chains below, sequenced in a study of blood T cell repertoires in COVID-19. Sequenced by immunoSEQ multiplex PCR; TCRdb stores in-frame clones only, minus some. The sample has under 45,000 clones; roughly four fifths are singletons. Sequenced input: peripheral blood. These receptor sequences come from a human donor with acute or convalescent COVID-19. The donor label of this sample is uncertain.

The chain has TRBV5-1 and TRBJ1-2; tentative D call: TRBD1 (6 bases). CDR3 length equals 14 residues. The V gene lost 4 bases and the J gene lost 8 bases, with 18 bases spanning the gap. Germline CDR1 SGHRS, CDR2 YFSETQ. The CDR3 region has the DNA TGCGCCAGCAGCGCCTCCACAGGGCCGGAAGGCTACACCTTC. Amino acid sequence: CASSASTGPEGYTF.

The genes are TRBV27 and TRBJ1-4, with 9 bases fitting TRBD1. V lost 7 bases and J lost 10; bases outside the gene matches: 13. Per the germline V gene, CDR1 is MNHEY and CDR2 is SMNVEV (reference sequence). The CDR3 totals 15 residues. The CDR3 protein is CASTISGTGRGKLFF. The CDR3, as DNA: TGTGCCAGCACCATCAGCGGGACAGGGAGGGGAAAACTGTTTTTT.

DNA for the CDR3: TGTGCCAGTAGTAAGGGCAGGGGGCAAACTAGCACAGATACGCAGTATTTT. Its protein is CASSKGRGQTSTDTQYF. The V gene is TRBV19, the J gene TRBJ2-3, with 8 bases identical to TRBD1. Germline loops: CDR1 LNHDA, CDR2 SQIVND (reference sequence). CDR3 length: 17 residues. The V gene end was trimmed by 4 bases and the J gene end by 0 bases; junction bases not matched to a gene: 9. Full variable domain (rest looked up from reference TRBV19 and TRBJ2-3): DGGITQSPKYLFRKEGQNVTLSCEQNLNHDAMYWYRQDPGQGLRLIYYSQIVNDFQKGDIAEGYSVSREKKESFPLTVTSAQKNPTAFYLCASSKGRGQTSTDTQYFGPGTRLTVL.

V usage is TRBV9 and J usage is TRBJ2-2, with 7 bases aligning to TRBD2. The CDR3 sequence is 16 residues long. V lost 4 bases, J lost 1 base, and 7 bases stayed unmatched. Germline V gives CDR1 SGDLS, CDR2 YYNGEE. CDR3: CASSPGLGMNTGELFF. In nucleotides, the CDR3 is TGTGCCAGCAGCCCAGGACTAGGGATGAACACCGGGGAGCTGTTTTTT.

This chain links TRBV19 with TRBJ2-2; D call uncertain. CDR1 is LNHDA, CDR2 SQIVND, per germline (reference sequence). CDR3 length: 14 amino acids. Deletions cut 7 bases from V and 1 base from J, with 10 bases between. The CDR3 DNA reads TGTGCCAGTAAACGAGCCGGGAACACCGGGGAGCTGTTTTTT. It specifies CASKRAGNTGELFF.

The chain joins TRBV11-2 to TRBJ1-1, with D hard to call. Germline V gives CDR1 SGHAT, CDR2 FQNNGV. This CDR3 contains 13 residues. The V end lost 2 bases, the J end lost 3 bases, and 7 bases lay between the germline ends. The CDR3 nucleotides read TGTGCCAGCAGCTTACTCCGGGACACTGAAGCTTTCTTT. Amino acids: CASSLLRDTEAFF.

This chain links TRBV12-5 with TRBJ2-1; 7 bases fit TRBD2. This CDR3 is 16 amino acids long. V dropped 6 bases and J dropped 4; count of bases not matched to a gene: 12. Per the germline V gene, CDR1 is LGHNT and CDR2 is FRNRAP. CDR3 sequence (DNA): TGTGCTAGTGGCCCCGGGAGCGGGAATCGGTACAATGAGCAGTTCTTC. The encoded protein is CASGPGSGNRYNEQFF.

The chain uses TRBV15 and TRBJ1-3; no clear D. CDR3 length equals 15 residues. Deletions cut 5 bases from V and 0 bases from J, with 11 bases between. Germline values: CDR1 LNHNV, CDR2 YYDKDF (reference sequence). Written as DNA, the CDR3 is TGTGCCACCAGCGGTACAGATTACTCTGGAAACACCATATATTTT. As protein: CATSGTDYSGNTIYF.

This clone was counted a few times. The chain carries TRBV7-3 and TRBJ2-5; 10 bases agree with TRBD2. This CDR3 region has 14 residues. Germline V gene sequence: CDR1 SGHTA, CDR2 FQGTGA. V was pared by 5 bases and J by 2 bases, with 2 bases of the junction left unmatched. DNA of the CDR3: TGTGCCAGCAGCGCGACTAGCGGGCAAGAGACCCAGTACTTC. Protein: CASSATSGQETQYF.

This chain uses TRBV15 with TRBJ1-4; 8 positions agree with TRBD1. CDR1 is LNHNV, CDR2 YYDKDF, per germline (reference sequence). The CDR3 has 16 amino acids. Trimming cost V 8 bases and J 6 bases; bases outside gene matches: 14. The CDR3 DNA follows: TGTGCCACCGAGGACAGGGCTTATTTTGTTGATGAAAAACTGTTTTTT. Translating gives CATEDRAYFVDEKLFF.

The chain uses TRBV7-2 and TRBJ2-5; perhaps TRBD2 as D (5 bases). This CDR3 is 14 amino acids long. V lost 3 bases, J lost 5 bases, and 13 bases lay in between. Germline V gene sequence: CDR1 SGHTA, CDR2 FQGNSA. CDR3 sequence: CASSFITSGETQYF. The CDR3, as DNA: TGTGCCAGCAGCTTCATCACTAGTGGGGAGACCCAGTACTTC.

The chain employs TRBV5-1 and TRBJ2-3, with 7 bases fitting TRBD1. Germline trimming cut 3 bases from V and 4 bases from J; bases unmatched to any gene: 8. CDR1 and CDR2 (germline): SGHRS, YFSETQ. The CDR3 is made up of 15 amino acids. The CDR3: CASSSTGEPPDTQYF. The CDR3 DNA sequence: TGCGCCAGCAGCTCCACAGGGGAACCCCCAGATACGCAGTATTTT.

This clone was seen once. The CDR3 coding sequence is TGTGCCAGCTCACCTGCGGACAGGGGCTTCTATGGCTACACCTTC. Translating it yields CASSPADRGFYGYTF. The chain employs TRBV18 and TRBJ1-2; 9 bases line up with TRBD1. CDR1 is KGHSH, CDR2 LQKENI, per germline. The CDR3 sequence is 15 residues long. With 3 bases clipped from V and 4 bases from J, the junction kept 6 bases outside the gene matches.

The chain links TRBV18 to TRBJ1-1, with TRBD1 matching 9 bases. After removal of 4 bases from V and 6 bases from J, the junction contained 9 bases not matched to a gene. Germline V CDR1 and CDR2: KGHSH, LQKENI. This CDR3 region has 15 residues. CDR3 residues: CASSLSGTGRAEAFF. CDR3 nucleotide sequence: TGTGCCAGCTCACTATCCGGGACAGGGCGGGCTGAAGCTTTCTTT.

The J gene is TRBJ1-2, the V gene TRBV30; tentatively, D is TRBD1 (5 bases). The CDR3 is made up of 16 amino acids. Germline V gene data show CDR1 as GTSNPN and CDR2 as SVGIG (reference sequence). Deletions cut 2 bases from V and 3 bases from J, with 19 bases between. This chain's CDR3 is CAWSFPPTAPYYGYTF. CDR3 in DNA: TGTGCCTGGAGTTTTCCTCCGACAGCACCTTACTATGGCTACACCTTC.

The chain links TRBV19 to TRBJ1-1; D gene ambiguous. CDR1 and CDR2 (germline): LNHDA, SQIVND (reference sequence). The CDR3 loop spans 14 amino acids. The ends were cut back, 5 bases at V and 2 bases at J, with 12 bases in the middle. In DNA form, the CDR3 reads TGTGCCAGTAGTGCCCACAGTTCAAACACTGAAGCTTTCTTT. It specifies CASSAHSSNTEAFF. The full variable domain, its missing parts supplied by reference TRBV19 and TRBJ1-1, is DGGITQSPKYLFRKEGQNVTLSCEQNLNHDAMYWYRQDPGQGLRLIYYSQIVNDFQKGDIAEGYSVSREKKESFPLTVTSAQKNPTAFYLCASSAHSSNTEAFFGQGTRLTVV.

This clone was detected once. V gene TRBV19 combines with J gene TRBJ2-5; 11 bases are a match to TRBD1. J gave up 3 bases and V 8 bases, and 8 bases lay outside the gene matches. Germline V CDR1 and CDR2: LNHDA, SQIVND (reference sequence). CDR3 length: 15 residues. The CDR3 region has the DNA TGTGCCAGTTCCCCGGGACAGGGGGGAGAAGAGACCCAGTACTTC. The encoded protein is CASSPGQGGEETQYF.

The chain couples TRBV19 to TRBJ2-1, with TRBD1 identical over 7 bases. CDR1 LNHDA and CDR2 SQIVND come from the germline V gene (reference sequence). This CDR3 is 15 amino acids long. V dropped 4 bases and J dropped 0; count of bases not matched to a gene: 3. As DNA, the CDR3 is TGTGCCAGTAGTAGACAGGGAAGCTCCTACAATGAGCAGTTCTTC. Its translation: CASSRQGSSYNEQFF.

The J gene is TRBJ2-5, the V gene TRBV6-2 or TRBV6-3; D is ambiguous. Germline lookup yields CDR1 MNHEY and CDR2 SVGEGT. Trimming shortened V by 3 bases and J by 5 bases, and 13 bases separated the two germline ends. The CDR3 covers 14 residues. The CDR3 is CASSYIALWETQYF. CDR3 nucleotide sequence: TGTGCCAGCAGTTATATAGCACTTTGGGAGACCCAGTACTTC.

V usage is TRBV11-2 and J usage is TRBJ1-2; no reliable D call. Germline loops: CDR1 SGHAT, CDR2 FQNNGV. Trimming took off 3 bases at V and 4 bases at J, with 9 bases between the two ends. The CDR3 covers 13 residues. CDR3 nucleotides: TGTGCCAGCAGCTTGGAGCGCGCCTATGGCTACACCTTC. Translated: CASSLERAYGYTF.

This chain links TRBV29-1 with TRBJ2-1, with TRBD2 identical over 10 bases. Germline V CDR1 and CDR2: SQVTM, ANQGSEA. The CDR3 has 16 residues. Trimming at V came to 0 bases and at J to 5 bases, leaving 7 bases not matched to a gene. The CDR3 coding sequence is TGCAGCGTTGAAGAGGGCGCACTAGCGGGAAACAATGAGCAGTTCTTC. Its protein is CSVEEGALAGNNEQFF.

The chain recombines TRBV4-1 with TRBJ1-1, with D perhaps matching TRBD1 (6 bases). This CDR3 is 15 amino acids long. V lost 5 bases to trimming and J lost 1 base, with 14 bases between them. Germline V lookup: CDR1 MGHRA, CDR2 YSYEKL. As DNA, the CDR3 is TGCGCCAGCAGCTTTCCCGGGACATCGAACACTGAAGCTTTCTTT. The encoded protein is CASSFPGTSNTEAFF.

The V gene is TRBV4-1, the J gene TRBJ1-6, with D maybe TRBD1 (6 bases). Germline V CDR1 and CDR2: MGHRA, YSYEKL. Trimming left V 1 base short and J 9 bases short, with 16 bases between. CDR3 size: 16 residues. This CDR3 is CASSQVPTGLTSPLHF. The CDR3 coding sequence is TGCGCCAGCAGCCAAGTCCCCACAGGGCTGACTTCACCCCTCCACTTT.

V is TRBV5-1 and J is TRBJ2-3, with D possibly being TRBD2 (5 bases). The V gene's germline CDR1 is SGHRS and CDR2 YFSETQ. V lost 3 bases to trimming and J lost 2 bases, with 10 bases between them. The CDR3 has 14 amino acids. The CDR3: CASSSTAATDTQYF. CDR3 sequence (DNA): TGCGCCAGCAGCTCAACAGCGGCCACAGATACGCAGTATTTT.

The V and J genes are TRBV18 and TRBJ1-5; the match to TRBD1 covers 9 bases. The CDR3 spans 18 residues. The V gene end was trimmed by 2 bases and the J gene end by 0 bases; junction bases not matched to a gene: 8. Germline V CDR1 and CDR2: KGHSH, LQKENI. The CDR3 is CASSPRDRAGYSNQPQHF. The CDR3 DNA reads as TGTGCCAGCTCACCAAGGGACAGGGCAGGATATAGCAATCAGCCCCAGCATTTT.

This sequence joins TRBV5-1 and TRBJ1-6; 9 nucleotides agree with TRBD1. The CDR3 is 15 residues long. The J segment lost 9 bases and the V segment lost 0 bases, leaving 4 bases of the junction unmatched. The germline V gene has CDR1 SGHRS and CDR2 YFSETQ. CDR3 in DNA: TGCGCCAGCAGCTTGGTGTTGGGACAGGGTTCACCCCTCCACTTT. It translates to CASSLVLGQGSPLHF. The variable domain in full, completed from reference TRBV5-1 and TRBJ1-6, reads KAGVTQTPRYLIKTRGQQVTLSCSPISGHRSVSWYQQTPGQGLQFLFEYFSETQRNKGNFPGRFSGRQFSNSRSEMNVSTLELGDSALYLCASSLVLGQGSPLHFGNGTRLTVT.

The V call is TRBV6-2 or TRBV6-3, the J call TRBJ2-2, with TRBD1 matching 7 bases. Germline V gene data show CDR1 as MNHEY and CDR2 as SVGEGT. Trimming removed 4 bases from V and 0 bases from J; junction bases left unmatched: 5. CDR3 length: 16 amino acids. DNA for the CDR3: TGTGCCAGCAGTTCCCCGACAGGGACGAACACCGGGGAGCTGTTTTTT. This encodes CASSSPTGTNTGELFF.